This T cell receptor beta chain emerged from a study of cytomegalovirus exposure and HLA in healthy donors. Across the whole study: An early data release held around 80 million unique TCRs from HLA-typed donors.

General study points: The authors considered a cluster of highly shared sequence variants likely to be a sequencing artifact. Exclusion applied to some V segments, including TRBV6-2 and TRBV6-3, as they were indistinguishable.

Primers included in the PCR were 60 Vbeta and 13 Jbeta primers. This table comes from immunoSEQ multiplex PCR, and its TCRdb copy is limited to in-frame clones, with some not included. The sample includes some 140,000 clones, about three quarters of them seen just once. Nominally healthy donors provided the samples, though records likely missed some immune exposures. The CDR3 covers 16 residues. Worth noting for this clone: Antigen: not known.

The genes are TRBV7-5 and TRBJ2-7; the table calls TRBD1, which could not be checked here. TRBV7-5 is a pseudogene segment. The sequencing input was PBMCs. The receptor comes from a male donor in good health and CMV-seropositive. In DNA form, the CDR3 reads TGTGCCAGAAGCTCCCCGGTGACGGACAGGGGGTACGAGCAGTACTTC. This sequence encodes CARSSPVTDRGYEQYF.